Listed here are 12 T cell receptor beta chains from one sample, sequenced in a study of somatic mutations in cytotoxic T cells in rheumatoid arthritis. Libraries were prepared by immunoSEQ multiplex PCR; TCRdb keeps only in-frame clonotypes and omits some of them. Among 25,000 to 30,000 clones listed, 82% were seen once. The sample comprised CD8+ T cells sorted from blood. The receptors come from a man in his fifties or sixties in good health.

The chain recombines TRBV13 with TRBJ1-3; D is unresolved. The CDR3 is 14 amino acids. With 3 bases removed from V and 0 bases from J, the gap between germline ends came to 6 bases. Per germline, CDR1 PRHDT and CDR2 FYEKMQ (reference sequence). The CDR3 coding sequence is TGTGCCAGCAGCTTCCAGCCCTCTGGAAACACCATATATTTT. Protein: CASSFQPSGNTIYF.

Only one count was recorded for this clone. The rearrangement joins TRBV2 to TRBJ2-2, with TRBD2 as a possible D gene (7 bases). Per germline, CDR1 SNHLY and CDR2 FYNNEI. V was pared by 3 bases and J by 3 bases, with 17 bases between. The CDR3 totals 17 residues. The CDR3, as DNA: TGTGCCAGCAGTGATCCGTCGTCGGGGGGCGACACCGGGGAGCTGTTTTTT. Amino acids: CASSDPSSGGDTGELFF.

This clone appeared a single time. This sequence joins TRBV27 and TRBJ2-5, with D possibly being TRBD1 (6 bases). This CDR3 has 13 amino acids. The germline V gene encodes CDR1 MNHEY and CDR2 SMNVEV (reference sequence). Trimming stripped 6 bases from V and 5 bases from J, with 13 bases between. CDR3 residues: CASSGRGSETQYF. DNA of the CDR3: TGTGCCAGCAGCGGCAGGGGTAGTGAGACCCAGTACTTC.

J is TRBJ2-4 and V is TRBV5-1, with TRBD1 matching over 10 bases. Germline lookup yields CDR1 SGHRS and CDR2 YFSETQ. The CDR3 consists of 14 residues. V lost 4 bases, J lost 9 bases, and 7 bases stayed unmatched. Here the CDR3 DNA reads TGCGCCAGCAGCCCCGGACAGGGGGAGCCCATTCAGTACTTC. Translated: CASSPGQGEPIQYF.

The V and J genes are TRBV15 and TRBJ1-5; TRBD1 might be the D (6 bases). CDR3 size: 14 residues. V gave up 1 base and J gave up 5 bases, with 9 bases separating them. CDR1 and CDR2 from the germline V gene are LNHNV and YYDKDF (reference sequence). The CDR3: CATSRGRGHQPQHF. The CDR3, as DNA: TGTGCCACCAGCAGAGGCAGGGGACATCAGCCCCAGCATTTT. The whole variable domain, remainder taken from reference TRBV15 and TRBJ1-5, is DAMVIQNPRYQVTQFGKPVTLSCSQTLNHNVMYWYQQKSSQAPKLLFHYYDKDFNNEADTPDNFQSRRPNTSFCFLDIRSPGLGDTAMYLCATSRGRGHQPQHFGDGTRLSIL.

The chain uses TRBV4-2 and TRBJ2-3; TRBD2 matches 11 bases. The V and J ends lost 4 bases and 5 bases, in that order; junction bases with no gene match: 5. The CDR3 runs 15 residues. The germline V gene has CDR1 LGHNA and CDR2 YNFKEQ. As DNA, the CDR3 is TGTGCCAGCAGCCCACTAGCGGGAGTTATAGATACGCAGTATTTT. It is translated as CASSPLAGVIDTQYF.

This clone was counted a few times. This chain joins TRBV4-1 and TRBJ2-7, with D perhaps being TRBD1 or TRBD2 (5 bases each). This CDR3 has 15 amino acids. Germline-derived CDR1 and CDR2 are MGHRA and YSYEKL. Trimming shortened V by 1 base and J by 0 bases, and 10 bases separated the two germline ends. The CDR3 DNA reads TGCGCCAGCAGCCAAGGACCAGGGAGCTCCTACGAGCAGTACTTC. It codes for CASSQGPGSSYEQYF.

This rearrangement joins TRBV27 to TRBJ2-7; possibly TRBD2 for D (6 bases). There are 16 residues in the CDR3. From germline, CDR1 is MNHEY and CDR2 SMNVEV (reference sequence). V was shortened by 4 bases and J by 1 base, with 17 bases between the two germline ends. The CDR3 coding sequence is TGTGCCAGCAGTTCCTCAGGAGGGGAGGAATCCTACGAGCAGTACTTC. It specifies CASSSSGGEESYEQYF.

In this sample, this clone turned up once. This chain uses TRBV6-1 with TRBJ1-2; 8 bases map to TRBD1. V was pared by 6 bases and J by 4 bases, with 10 bases of the junction left unmatched. The length of the CDR3 is 15 residues. Germline V gene lookup returns CDR1 MNHNS and CDR2 SASEGT. CDR3 sequence (DNA): TGTGCCAGCAGGGATTCTGGACAGGGCCTCTATGGCTACACCTTC. The encoded protein is CASRDSGQGLYGYTF.

Details on this clone: The same CDR3 can be traced to other DNA sequences in this sample. This rearrangement joins TRBV5-1 to TRBJ2-7; 10 bases agree with TRBD2. The V gene end was trimmed by 0 bases and the J gene end by 3 bases; junction bases not matched to a gene: 3. The CDR3 covers 15 residues. Looked up from germline, CDR1 is SGHRS and CDR2 is YFSETQ. CDR3 bases: TGCGCCAGCAGCTTGGAGGCTAGCGGGAGCTACGAGCAGTACTTC. Its translation is CASSLEASGSYEQYF.

This chain connects TRBV6-5 to TRBJ2-2; D unclear. The CDR3 loop spans 14 amino acids. Trimming took 6 bases from V and 6 from J, leaving 14 bases between them. The germline V gene encodes CDR1 MNHEY and CDR2 SVGAGI. DNA of the CDR3: TGTGCCAGCAGCACCCTAAATATGGCCGGGGAGCTGTTTTTT. Translation gives CASSTLNMAGELFF.

This chain connects TRBV7-9 to TRBJ2-1; no clear D. CDR3 size: 13 residues. V was cut by 3 bases and J by 10 bases, with 13 bases left in between. CDR1 is SEHNR and CDR2 is FQNEAQ in the germline V gene (reference sequence). DNA for the CDR3: TGTGCCAGCAGCTTTGCCCTAGTGGAGGAGCAGTTCTTC. Translation gives CASSFALVEEQFF.